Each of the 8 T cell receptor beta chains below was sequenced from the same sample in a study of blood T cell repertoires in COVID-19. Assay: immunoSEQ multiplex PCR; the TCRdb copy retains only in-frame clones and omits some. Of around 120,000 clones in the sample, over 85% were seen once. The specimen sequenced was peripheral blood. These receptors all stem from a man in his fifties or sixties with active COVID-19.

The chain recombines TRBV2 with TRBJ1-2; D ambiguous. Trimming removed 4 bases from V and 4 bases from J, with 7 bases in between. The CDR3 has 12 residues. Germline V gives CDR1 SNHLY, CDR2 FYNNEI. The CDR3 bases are TGTGCCAGCAGTGGGTCAGGCTATGGCTACACCTTC. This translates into CASSGSGYGYTF.

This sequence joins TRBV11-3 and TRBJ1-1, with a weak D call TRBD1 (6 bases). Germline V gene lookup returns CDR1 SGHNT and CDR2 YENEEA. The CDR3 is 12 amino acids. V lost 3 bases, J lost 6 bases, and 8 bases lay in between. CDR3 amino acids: CASSFTGSEAFF. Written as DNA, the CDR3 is TGTGCCAGCAGCTTTACAGGGTCTGAAGCTTTCTTT.

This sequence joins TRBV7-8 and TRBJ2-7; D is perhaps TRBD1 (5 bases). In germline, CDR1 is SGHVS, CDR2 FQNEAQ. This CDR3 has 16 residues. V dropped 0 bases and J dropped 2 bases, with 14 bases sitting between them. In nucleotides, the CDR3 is TGTGCCAGCAGCTTAGCCGTCACAGGACCCGCCTACGAGCAGTACTTC. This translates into CASSLAVTGPAYEQYF.

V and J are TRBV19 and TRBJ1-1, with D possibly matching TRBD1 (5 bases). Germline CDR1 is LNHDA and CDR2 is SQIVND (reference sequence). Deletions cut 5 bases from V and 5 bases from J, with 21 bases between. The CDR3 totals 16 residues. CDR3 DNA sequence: TGTGCCAGTAGTGATATTGGGACTCCGGGTGGGACTGAAGCTTTCTTT. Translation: CASSDIGTPGGTEAFF.

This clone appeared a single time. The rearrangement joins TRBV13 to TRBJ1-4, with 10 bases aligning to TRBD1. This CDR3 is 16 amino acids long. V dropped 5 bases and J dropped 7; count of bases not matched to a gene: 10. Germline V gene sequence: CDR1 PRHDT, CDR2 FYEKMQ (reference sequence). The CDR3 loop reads CASSLKGGQGIEKLFF. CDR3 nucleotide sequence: TGTGCCAGCAGCCTAAAGGGGGGACAGGGGATTGAAAAACTGTTTTTT.

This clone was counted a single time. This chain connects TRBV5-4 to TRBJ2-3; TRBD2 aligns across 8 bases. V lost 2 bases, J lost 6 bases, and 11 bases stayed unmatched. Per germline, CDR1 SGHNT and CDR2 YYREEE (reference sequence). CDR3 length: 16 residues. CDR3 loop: CASSFGEAGVKDTQYF. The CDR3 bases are TGTGCCAGCAGCTTTGGGGAAGCGGGAGTCAAGGATACGCAGTATTTT.

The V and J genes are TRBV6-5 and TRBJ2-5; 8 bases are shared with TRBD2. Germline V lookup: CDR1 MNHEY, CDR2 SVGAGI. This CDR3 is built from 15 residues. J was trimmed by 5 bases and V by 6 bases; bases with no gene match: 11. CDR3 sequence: CASSFRRRGGETQYF. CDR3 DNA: TGTGCCAGCAGCTTCCGACGCCGGGGGGGGGAGACCCAGTACTTC.

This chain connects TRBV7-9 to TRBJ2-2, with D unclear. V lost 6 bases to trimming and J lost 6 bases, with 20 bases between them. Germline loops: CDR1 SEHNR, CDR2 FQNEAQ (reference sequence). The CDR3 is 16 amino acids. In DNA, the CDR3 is TGTGCCAGCAGTTTTATTGAGCGCAAGTCCGCCGGGGAGCTGTTTTTT. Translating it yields CASSFIERKSAGELFF.